A single sample is the source of the 25 T cell receptor beta chains below, sequenced in a study of low-dose radiotherapy and immunotherapy resistance in tumors (dated by TCRdb to 2022 to 2024). The sample was run on an Illumina HiSeq 2500. First-strand cDNA was synthesized with Superscript III and a set of TRAV- and TRBV-specific primers, covering both TCRalpha and TCRbeta chains. TCRs were amplified for about 22 PCR cycles with Phusion, using a constant-region primer paired with the adapter attached to the V primers. The raw public data were reprocessed by TCRdb itself: fastp quality trimming at Q25, MiXCR clonotype calling, in-frame beta chains only. Rows are unified per CDR3 protein, each entry keeping the most common DNA and genes. Here the sample has about 64,000 distinct CDR3 sequences; more than 25% occur a single time. The ten most abundant clones make up approximately 7% of the sample. The sample's time point label is to be understood as: before trial treatment.

Sequenced here: PBMCs, sampled before treatment. All receptors come from a male donor with rectosigmoid adenocarcinoma.

This clonotype was seen more than once but under ten times. The rearrangement links TRBV19 to TRBJ1-6, with D unresolved. The germline gives CDR1 LNHDA, CDR2 SQIVND (reference sequence). Trimming left V 7 bases short and J 4 bases short, with 11 bases between. There are 14 residues in the CDR3. CDR3 nucleotides: TGTGCCAGTACCTGGGCGGAATATAATTCACCCCTCCACTTT. Translated, it gives CASTWAEYNSPLHF.

Details on this clonotype: This likely stems from a read error, as it lies one base from a far larger clone. The CDR3 does not close with the conserved phenylalanine or tryptophan, likely indicating a read error. This chain joins TRBV27 and TRBJ1-2; maybe TRBD1 (5 bases). CDR1 is MNHEY and CDR2 is SMNVEV in the germline V gene (reference sequence). V lost 2 bases to trimming and J lost 8 bases, with 12 bases between them. The CDR3 runs 13 residues. The CDR3 spells CASSLEGTLGYTL. In DNA form, the CDR3 reads TGTGCCAGCAGTTTAGAGGGGACCTTGGGCTACACCTTA.

This clonotype showed up many times. The rearrangement uses TRBV3-1 and TRBJ2-3; D may be TRBD2 (5 bases). This CDR3 comprises 13 residues. Between the trimmed V and J ends, which lost 5 bases and 4 bases, there was a span of 10 bases. Per the germline V gene, CDR1 is LGHDT and CDR2 is YNNKEL (reference sequence). The CDR3 DNA follows: TGTGCCAGCAGCTCTAGAGGGTCAGATACGCAGTATTTT. This encodes CASSSRGSDTQYF.

As for this clonotype: A far larger clone is off by one base, so a read error is likely. This chain joins TRBV6-5 and TRBJ2-1; 9 bases map to TRBD2. Germline trimming cut 5 bases from V and 6 bases from J; bases unmatched to any gene: 8. CDR3 length: 15 residues. Germline loops: CDR1 MNHEY, CDR2 SVGAGI. The CDR3 coding sequence is TGTGCCAGCAGTGAAGCTGGCGGGGGGGCCAATGAGCAGTTCTTC. This sequence encodes CASSEAGGGANEQFF.

This clonotype was picked up many times. The V gene is TRBV28, the J gene TRBJ1-6; D perhaps matches TRBD1 (6 bases). The CDR3 has 15 amino acids. V lost 7 bases, J lost 6 bases, and 16 bases lay in between. Germline CDR1 MDHEN, CDR2 SYDVKM. CDR3 amino acids: CASTLGGPANSPLHF. The CDR3 region has the DNA TGTGCCAGCACTCTGGGGGGGCCGGCTAATTCACCCCTCCACTTT.

This clonotype was observed many times. The V and J genes are TRBV10-3 and TRBJ2-5, with no clear D. CDR3 size: 19 residues. Germline V lookup: CDR1 ENHRY, CDR2 SYGVKD. V lost 4 bases and J lost 1, with 25 bases in between. The CDR3 is CAISVHRRIQENLQETQYF. The DNA for the CDR3 is TGTGCCATCAGTGTCCACCGCCGGATCCAGGAGAACCTCCAAGAGACCCAGTACTTC.

V usage is TRBV27 and J usage is TRBJ2-7; 7 bases agree with TRBD1. The trim removed 4 bases at V and 1 base at J, leaving 4 bases unmatched. The CDR3 covers 14 residues. Germline V gene sequence: CDR1 MNHEY, CDR2 SMNVEV (reference sequence). CDR3: CASSSYRGSYEQYF. The CDR3 nucleotides read TGTGCCAGCAGTTCCTACAGGGGATCCTACGAGCAGTACTTC.

This chain joins TRBV3-1 and TRBJ2-3, with 12 positions matching TRBD2. Germline trimming cut 5 bases from V and 2 bases from J; bases unmatched to any gene: 5. Germline CDR1 LGHDT, CDR2 YNNKEL (reference sequence). The CDR3 spans 16 residues. The DNA of the CDR3 is TGTGCCAGCAGCAACGGACTAGCGGGATACACAGATACGCAGTATTTT. It yields the protein CASSNGLAGYTDTQYF.

J is TRBJ2-1 and V is TRBV6-8; TRBD1 agrees at 10 bases. Germline loops: CDR1 MNHGY, CDR2 SAAAGT. V lost 4 bases and J lost 5; bases outside the gene matches: 5. There are 15 residues in the CDR3. The CDR3 region is CASSLGGQGHNEQFF. The CDR3 DNA reads TGTGCCAGCAGTTTAGGGGGACAGGGGCACAATGAGCAGTTCTTC.

Ten or more counts support this clonotype. This chain links TRBV7-8 with TRBJ1-4; no definite D call. CDR1 and CDR2 (germline): SGHVS, FQNEAQ. The CDR3 runs 13 residues. Trimming shortened V by 6 bases and J by 8 bases, and 13 bases separated the two germline ends. DNA of the CDR3: TGTGCCAGCAGTTTGGGAGATGGCGAAAAACTGTTTTTT. It specifies CASSLGDGEKLFF.

Concerning this clonotype itself: A far larger clone lies a single base away; this is likely a read error. The chain uses TRBV29-1 and TRBJ2-1; the match to TRBD1 covers 11 bases. The germline gives CDR1 SQVTM, CDR2 ANQGSEA. Losses at the gene ends were 6 bases for V and 10 bases for J; bases not matched to a gene: 5. There are 12 residues in the CDR3. This CDR3 reads CSVGQGAGEQFF. CDR3 nucleotides: TGCAGCGTAGGACAGGGGGCGGGGGAGCAGTTCTTC.

Ten or more counts support this clonotype. The gene calls are TRBV7-9 and TRBJ1-5; D is perhaps TRBD1 (6 bases). CDR1 is SEHNR, CDR2 FQNEAQ, per germline (reference sequence). This CDR3 has 17 residues. V was clipped by 5 bases and J by 3 bases, with 20 bases between them. CDR3 amino acids: CASSHGPGQTDNQPQHF. In DNA form, the CDR3 reads TGTGCCAGCAGCCATGGGCCGGGACAAACTGACAATCAGCCCCAGCATTTT.

The chain uses TRBV24-1 and TRBJ2-7, with D possibly being TRBD1 (6 bases). Germline CDR1 is KGHDR and CDR2 is SFDVKD. With 9 bases removed from V and 0 bases from J, the gap between germline ends came to 17 bases. CDR3 length: 15 amino acids. The CDR3 spells CATSSSDRSSYEQYF. Written as DNA, the CDR3 is TGTGCCACCTCTTCATCTGACAGGAGCTCCTACGAGCAGTACTTC.

This sequence joins TRBV10-3 and TRBJ2-7; the match to TRBD1 covers 11 bases. Per germline, CDR1 ENHRY and CDR2 SYGVKD. Trimming removed 6 bases from V and 3 bases from J; junction bases left unmatched: 7. The CDR3 sequence is 15 residues long. For the CDR3, the DNA is TGTGCCATCAGCGCGGCCGGGACAGGGGGCTACGAGCAGTACTTC. Its translation: CAISAAGTGGYEQYF.

In this sample, this clonotype turned up many times. This chain joins TRBV18 and TRBJ2-2; 8 bases line up with TRBD2. Looked up from germline, CDR1 is KGHSH and CDR2 is LQKENI. This CDR3 spans 18 amino acids. Trimming cost V 0 bases and J 3 bases; bases outside gene matches: 9. The CDR3 here is CASSPPYASGSYTGELFF. The CDR3, as DNA: TGTGCCAGCTCACCACCCTATGCGAGCGGGAGCTACACCGGGGAGCTGTTTTTT.

This clonotype was picked up many times. The chain uses TRBV2 and TRBJ1-1, with D unresolved. V lost 5 bases and J lost 4, with 11 bases in between. The germline gives CDR1 SNHLY, CDR2 FYNNEI. The CDR3 consists of 13 residues. CDR3 loop: CASSKTVPTEAFF. CDR3 bases: TGTGCCAGCAGTAAAACCGTCCCCACTGAAGCTTTCTTT.

This sequence joins TRBV5-1 and TRBJ2-7, with 7 nucleotides matching TRBD1. The ends lost 4 bases at V and 4 bases at J; junction bases unmatched: 14. This CDR3 comprises 16 residues. Germline V gene data show CDR1 as SGHRS and CDR2 as YFSETQ. CDR3 protein: CASSLYGTVDAYEQYF. CDR3 in DNA: TGCGCCAGCAGCCTATACGGGACAGTGGATGCGTACGAGCAGTACTTC.

This chain links TRBV28 with TRBJ2-7; no clear D. The CDR3 has 12 residues. Per germline, CDR1 MDHEN and CDR2 SYDVKM. V gave up 6 bases and J gave up 3 bases, with 9 bases separating them. The CDR3 region is CASRPVGYEQYF. For the CDR3, the DNA is TGTGCCAGCAGGCCCGTGGGCTACGAGCAGTACTTC. Drawing the rest from reference TRBV28 and TRBJ2-7, the complete variable domain is DVKVTQSSRYLVKRTGEKVFLECVQDMDHENMFWYRQDPGLGLRLIYFSYDVKMKEKGDIPEGYSVSREKKERFSLILESASTNQTSMYLCASRPVGYEQYFGPGTRLTVT.

About this clonotype itself: A much larger clone is a single base away; this may be a read error. This chain uses TRBV7-2 with TRBJ2-1, with TRBD1 as a possible D gene (6 bases). Germline V lookup: CDR1 SGHTA, CDR2 FQGNSA. Between the trimmed V and J ends, which lost 4 bases and 13 bases, there was a span of 23 bases. The CDR3 length is 15 residues. This CDR3 is CASSYQQGVGETQFF. The CDR3 coding sequence is TGTGCCAGCAGCTACCAACAGGGCGTGGGGGAGACCCAGTTCTTC. Variable domain in full (rest from reference TRBV7-2 and TRBJ2-1): GAGVSQSPSNKVTEKGKDVELRCDPISGHTALYWYRQSLGQGLEFLIYFQGNSAPDKSGLPSDRFSAERTGGSVSTLTIQRTQQEDSAVYLCASSYQQGVGETQFFGPGTRLTVL.

The rearrangement links TRBV6-2 or TRBV6-3 to TRBJ2-1, with D possibly called TRBD1 or TRBD2 (5 bases each). CDR1 is MNHEY, CDR2 SVGEGT, per germline. The CDR3 has 13 amino acids. Between the trimmed V and J ends, which lost 6 bases and 9 bases, there was a span of 15 bases. The CDR3 DNA reads TGTGCCAGCAGCTTGCCCGCCGGGACTGAGCAGTTCTTC. The encoded protein is CASSLPAGTEQFF.

Worth noting for this clonotype: This sequence is one base from a far larger clone and is likely a read error. Likely a read error: the CDR3 ends without its conserved phenylalanine or tryptophan. The chain has TRBV6-5 and TRBJ1-1; D is undetermined. V was pared by 6 bases and J by 1 base, with 15 bases between. CDR3 length: 15 residues. Germline loops: CDR1 MNHEY, CDR2 SVGAGI. The CDR3 region has the DNA TGTGCCAGCAGCCAAGCACCCCCGGCGAACACTGAAGCTTTCTCT. Translating gives CASSQAPPANTEAFS.

The sample holds a few counts of this clonotype. It is unclear where the CDR3 begins or ends on the DNA, so no DNA is shown, and the CDR3 is as TCRdb lists it. Here the CDR3 reads CASRPGGATPGSCFF. The chain carries TRBV21-1 and TRBJ2-2; the table assigns TRBD1, which was not confirmed against the DNA. TRBV21-1 is noted as a pseudogene. A total of 15 residues make up the CDR3, ends included.

This clonotype was seen repeatedly, ten times or more. The chain carries TRBV2 and TRBJ2-1, with 9 bases fitting TRBD2. Trimming removed 6 bases from V and 12 bases from J; junction bases left unmatched: 6. The CDR3 spans 12 residues. Germline loops: CDR1 SNHLY, CDR2 FYNNEI. CDR3 in DNA: TGTGCCAGCAGCGACGGGACTAGCCCGCAGTTCTTC. Amino acids: CASSDGTSPQFF.

At least ten counts were recorded for this clonotype. This sequence joins TRBV28 and TRBJ2-4; TRBD1 or TRBD2 may be the D gene (5 bases each). Per germline, CDR1 MDHEN and CDR2 SYDVKM. Trimming left V 7 bases short and J 0 bases short, with 13 bases between. This CDR3 region has 15 residues. CDR3 nucleotides: TGTGCCAGCAATAGAGGGGTCACAGCCAAAAACATTCAGTACTTC. This encodes CASNRGVTAKNIQYF.

The CDR3 region has the DNA TGCAGTGGGGCGCCCCAGGGTAGTTCACCCCTCCACTTT. Protein sequence: CSGAPQGSSPLHF. The V and J genes are TRBV20-1 and TRBJ1-6; the D gene is possibly TRBD1 (5 bases). This CDR3 is 13 amino acids long. Germline V lookup: CDR1 DFQATT, CDR2 SNEGSKA (reference sequence). The germline V and J ends were trimmed by 7 bases and 9 bases, with 16 bases remaining between them.